This T cell receptor beta chain was sequenced in a study of shared clonotypes between healthy human individuals. Within Nashville, Tennessee resided all donors, each a Caucasian adult. V shed 5 bases and J shed 6 bases, with 23 bases lying between them. Germline-derived CDR1 and CDR2 are SGHTS and YDEGEE. The CDR3 loop spans 17 amino acids. TCRdb's copy holds only in-frame clones and misses some; the assay was immunoSEQ multiplex PCR. Here the sample spans around 2.5 million clones, 90% to 95% being singletons. This clone came up once. This sequence originates from a man younger than 35 in good health. Some clones in this sample may be carry-over from other donors' samples. The rearrangement links TRBV5-8 to TRBJ2-2; D might be TRBD1 (6 bases). The sequencing sample was made of naive CD4+ T cells from PBMCs. Specified subset: CD45RA+ positively selected. The CDR3 loop reads CASSTGTRPLWAGELFF. The CDR3, as DNA: TGTGCCAGCAGTACCGGGACAAGACCCCTCTGGGCCGGGGAGCTGTTTTTT.